The present T cell receptor (beta chain) was sequenced within a study of blood T cells in healthy people across ages. Study-wide points: Diversity of TCR beta correlated strongly with naive T cell percentage.

CDR1 is MGHDK and CDR2 is SYGVNS in the germline V gene. V shed 2 bases and J shed 5 bases, with 12 bases lying between them. The CDR3 sequence is 14 residues long. Combining a sample-barcoded 5' primer with a J-beta primer mix, a second PCR ran for about 7 to 11 cycles. TCRdb recomputed calls from the 5' RACE reads with MiXCR, one row per CDR3 protein. The table has hundreds of thousands of distinct CDR3 sequences, 56% seen once. Drawn from each donor were approximately 10 milliliters of peripheral blood. Per sample, extraction of total RNA gave at least 5.5 micrograms in every case. For this clonotype: Its target is unknown.

The TCR sequence derives from a man in his forties in good health. Source material: blood. The chain joins TRBV25-1 to TRBJ2-5; D gene ambiguous. Here the CDR3 DNA reads TGTGCCAGCAGTGAAGAGATAGTTTGGGAGACCCAGTACTTC. Residues: CASSEEIVWETQYF.